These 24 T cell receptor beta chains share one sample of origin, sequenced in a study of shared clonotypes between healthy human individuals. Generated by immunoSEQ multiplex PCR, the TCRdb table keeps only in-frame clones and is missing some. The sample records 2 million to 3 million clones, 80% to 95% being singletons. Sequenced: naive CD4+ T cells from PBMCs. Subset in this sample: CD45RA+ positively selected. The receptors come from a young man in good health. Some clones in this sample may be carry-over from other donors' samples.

CDR3 amino acids: CASSRPQRVDTEAFF. CDR3 DNA: TGTGCCAGTAGTAGACCTCAGAGGGTTGACACTGAAGCTTTCTTT. The genes are TRBV19 and TRBJ1-1, with D uncertain. Germline CDR1 and CDR2: LNHDA and SQIVND (reference sequence). V was pared by 4 bases and J by 3 bases, with 15 bases between. The CDR3 has 15 amino acids.

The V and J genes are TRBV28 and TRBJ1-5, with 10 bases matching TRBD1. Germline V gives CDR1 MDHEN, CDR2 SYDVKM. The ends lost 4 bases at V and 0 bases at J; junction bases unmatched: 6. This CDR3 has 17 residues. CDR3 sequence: CASSSYGTGDSNQPQHF. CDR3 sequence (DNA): TGTGCCAGCAGTTCGTACGGGACAGGGGATAGCAATCAGCCCCAGCATTTT.

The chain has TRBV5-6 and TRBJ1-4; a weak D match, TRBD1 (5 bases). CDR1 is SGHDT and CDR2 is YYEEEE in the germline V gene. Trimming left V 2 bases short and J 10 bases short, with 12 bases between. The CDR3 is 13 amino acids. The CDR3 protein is CASSLLNTGKLFF. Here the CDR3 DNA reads TGTGCCAGCAGCTTACTCAACACAGGAAAACTGTTTTTT.

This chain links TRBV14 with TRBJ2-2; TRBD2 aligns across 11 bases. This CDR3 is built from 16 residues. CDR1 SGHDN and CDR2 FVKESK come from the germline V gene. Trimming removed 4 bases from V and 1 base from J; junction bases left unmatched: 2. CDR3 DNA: TGTGCCAGCAGCCCCGGACTAGCGGGGAACACCGGGGAGCTGTTTTTT. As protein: CASSPGLAGNTGELFF.

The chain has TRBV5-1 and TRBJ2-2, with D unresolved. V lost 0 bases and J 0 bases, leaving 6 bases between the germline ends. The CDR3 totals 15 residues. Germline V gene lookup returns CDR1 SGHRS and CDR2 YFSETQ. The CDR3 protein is CASSLGRANTGELFF. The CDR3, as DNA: TGCGCCAGCAGCTTGGGACGGGCGAACACCGGGGAGCTGTTTTTT.

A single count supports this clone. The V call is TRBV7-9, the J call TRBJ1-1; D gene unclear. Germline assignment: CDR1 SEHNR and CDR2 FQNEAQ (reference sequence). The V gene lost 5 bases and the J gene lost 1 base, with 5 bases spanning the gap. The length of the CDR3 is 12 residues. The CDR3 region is CASSPRNTEAFF. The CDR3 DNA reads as TGTGCCAGCAGCCCCCGGAACACTGAAGCTTTCTTT.

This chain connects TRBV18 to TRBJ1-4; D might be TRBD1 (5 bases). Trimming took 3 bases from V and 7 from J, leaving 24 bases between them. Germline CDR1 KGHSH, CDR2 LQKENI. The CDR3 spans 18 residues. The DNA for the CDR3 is TGTGCCAGCTCACCCGGGACGGATGGAGCGGGCATTATTGAAAAACTGTTTTTT. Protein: CASSPGTDGAGIIEKLFF.

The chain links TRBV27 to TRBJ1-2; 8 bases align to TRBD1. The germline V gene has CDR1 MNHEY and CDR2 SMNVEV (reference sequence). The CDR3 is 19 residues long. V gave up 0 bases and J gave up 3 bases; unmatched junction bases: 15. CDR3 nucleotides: TGTGCCAGCAGTTTATCCTTTAATCGGGGCAGGGGGCCTTACTATGGCTACACCTTC. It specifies CASSLSFNRGRGPYYGYTF.

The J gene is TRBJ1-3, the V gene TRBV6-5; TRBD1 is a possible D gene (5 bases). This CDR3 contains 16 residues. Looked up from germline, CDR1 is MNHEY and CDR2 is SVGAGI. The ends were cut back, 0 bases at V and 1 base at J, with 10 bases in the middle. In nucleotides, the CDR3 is TGTGCCAGCAGTTACTCGGGGGATATGTCTGGAAACACCATATATTTT. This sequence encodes CASSYSGDMSGNTIYF.

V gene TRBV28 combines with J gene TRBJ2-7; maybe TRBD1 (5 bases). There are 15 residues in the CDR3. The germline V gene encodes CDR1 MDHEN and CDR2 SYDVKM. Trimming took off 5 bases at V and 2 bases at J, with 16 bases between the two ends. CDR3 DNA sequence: TGTGCCAGCAGTCCGCCAAGACAGAGTACCTACGAGCAGTACTTC. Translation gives CASSPPRQSTYEQYF.

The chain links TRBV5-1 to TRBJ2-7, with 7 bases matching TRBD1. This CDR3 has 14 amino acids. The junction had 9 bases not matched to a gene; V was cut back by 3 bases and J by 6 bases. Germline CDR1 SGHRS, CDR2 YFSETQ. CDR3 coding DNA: TGCGCCAGCAGCTGGGGACAGCAAACTGGCGAGCAGTACTTC. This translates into CASSWGQQTGEQYF.

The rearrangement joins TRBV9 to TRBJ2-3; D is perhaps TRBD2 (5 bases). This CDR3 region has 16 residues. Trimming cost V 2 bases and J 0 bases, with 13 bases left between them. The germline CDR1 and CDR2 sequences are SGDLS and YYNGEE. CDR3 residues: CASSVSGHTSTDTQYF. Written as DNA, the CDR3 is TGTGCCAGCAGCGTCAGCGGCCACACTAGCACAGATACGCAGTATTTT.

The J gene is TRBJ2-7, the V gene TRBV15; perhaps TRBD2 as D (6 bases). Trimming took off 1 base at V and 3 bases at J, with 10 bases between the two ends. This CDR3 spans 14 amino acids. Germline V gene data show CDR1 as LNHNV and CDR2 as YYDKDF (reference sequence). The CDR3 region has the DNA TGTGCCACCAGCAGAGCGGGACTTAACTACGAGCAGTACTTC. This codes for CATSRAGLNYEQYF. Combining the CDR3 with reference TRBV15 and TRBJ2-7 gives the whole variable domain DAMVIQNPRYQVTQFGKPVTLSCSQTLNHNVMYWYQQKSSQAPKLLFHYYDKDFNNEADTPDNFQSRRPNTSFCFLDIRSPGLGDTAMYLCATSRAGLNYEQYFGPGTRLTVT.

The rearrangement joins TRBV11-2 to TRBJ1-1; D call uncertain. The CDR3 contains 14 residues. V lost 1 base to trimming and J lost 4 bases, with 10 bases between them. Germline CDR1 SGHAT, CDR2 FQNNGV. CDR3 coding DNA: TGTGCCAGCAGCTTAGTGGCGGTTGGCACTGAAGCTTTCTTT. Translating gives CASSLVAVGTEAFF. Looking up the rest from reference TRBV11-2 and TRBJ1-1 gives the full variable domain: EAGVAQSPRYKIIEKRQSVAFWCNPISGHATLYWYQQILGQGPKLLIQFQNNGVVDDSQLPKDRFSAERLKGVDSTLKIQPAKLEDSAVYLCASSLVAVGTEAFFGQGTRLTVV.

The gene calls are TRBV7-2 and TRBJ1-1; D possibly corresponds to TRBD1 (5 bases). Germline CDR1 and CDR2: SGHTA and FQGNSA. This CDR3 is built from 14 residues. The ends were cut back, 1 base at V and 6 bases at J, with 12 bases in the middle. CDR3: CASSLVPREAEAFF. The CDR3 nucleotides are TGTGCCAGCAGCTTAGTCCCCAGGGAGGCTGAAGCTTTCTTT. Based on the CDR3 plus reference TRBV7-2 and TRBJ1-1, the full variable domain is GAGVSQSPSNKVTEKGKDVELRCDPISGHTALYWYRQSLGQGLEFLIYFQGNSAPDKSGLPSDRFSAERTGGSVSTLTIQRTQQEDSAVYLCASSLVPREAEAFFGQGTRLTVV.

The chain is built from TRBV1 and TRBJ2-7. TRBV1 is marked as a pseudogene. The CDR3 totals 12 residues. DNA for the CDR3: TGCACCAGCAGGAAGAACCACTACGAGCAGTACTTC. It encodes CTSRKNHYEQYF.

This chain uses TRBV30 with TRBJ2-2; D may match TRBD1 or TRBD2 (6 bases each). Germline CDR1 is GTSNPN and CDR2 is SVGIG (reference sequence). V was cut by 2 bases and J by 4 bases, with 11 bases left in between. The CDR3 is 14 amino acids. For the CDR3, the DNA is TGTGCCTGGAGTAGGGGGAGGAGCACCGGGGAGCTGTTTTTT. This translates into CAWSRGRSTGELFF.

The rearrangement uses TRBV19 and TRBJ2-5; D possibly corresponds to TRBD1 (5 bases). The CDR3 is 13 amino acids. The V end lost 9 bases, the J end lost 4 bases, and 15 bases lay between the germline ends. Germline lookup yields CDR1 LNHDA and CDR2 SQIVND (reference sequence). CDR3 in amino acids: CASTLQGGETQYF. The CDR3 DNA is TGTGCCAGCACACTTCAGGGTGGAGAGACCCAGTACTTC. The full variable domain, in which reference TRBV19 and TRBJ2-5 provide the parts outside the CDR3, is DGGITQSPKYLFRKEGQNVTLSCEQNLNHDAMYWYRQDPGQGLRLIYYSQIVNDFQKGDIAEGYSVSREKKESFPLTVTSAQKNPTAFYLCASTLQGGETQYFGPGTRLLVL.

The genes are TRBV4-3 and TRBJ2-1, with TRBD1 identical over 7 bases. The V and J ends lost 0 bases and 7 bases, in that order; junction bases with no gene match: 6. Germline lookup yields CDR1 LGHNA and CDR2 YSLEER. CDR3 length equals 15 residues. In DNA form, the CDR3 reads TGCGCCAGCAGCCAAGATATAGGGGGCAAGAATGAGCAGTTCTTC. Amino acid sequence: CASSQDIGGKNEQFF.

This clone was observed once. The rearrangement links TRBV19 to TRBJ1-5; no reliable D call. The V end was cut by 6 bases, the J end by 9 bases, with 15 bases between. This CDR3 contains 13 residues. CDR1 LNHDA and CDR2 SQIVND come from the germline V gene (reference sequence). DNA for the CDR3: TGTGCCAGTAGCCTGTCGCGAGGTGGGCCCCAGCATTTT. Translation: CASSLSRGGPQHF.

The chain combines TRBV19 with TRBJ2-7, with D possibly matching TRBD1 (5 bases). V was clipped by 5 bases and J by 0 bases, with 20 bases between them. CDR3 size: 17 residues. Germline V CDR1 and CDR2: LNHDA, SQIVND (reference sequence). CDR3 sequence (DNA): TGTGCCAGTAGTCCAAGAGACCGGACACCGTCCTCCTACGAGCAGTACTTC. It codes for CASSPRDRTPSSYEQYF.

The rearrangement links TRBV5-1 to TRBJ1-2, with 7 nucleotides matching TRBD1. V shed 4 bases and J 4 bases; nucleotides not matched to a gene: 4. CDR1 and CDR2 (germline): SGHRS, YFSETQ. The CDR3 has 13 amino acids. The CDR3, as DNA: TGCGCCAGCAGCCCAGGGGGGAGCTATGGCTACACCTTC. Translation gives CASSPGGSYGYTF. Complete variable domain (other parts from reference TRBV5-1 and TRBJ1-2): KAGVTQTPRYLIKTRGQQVTLSCSPISGHRSVSWYQQTPGQGLQFLFEYFSETQRNKGNFPGRFSGRQFSNSRSEMNVSTLELGDSALYLCASSPGGSYGYTFGSGTRLTVV.

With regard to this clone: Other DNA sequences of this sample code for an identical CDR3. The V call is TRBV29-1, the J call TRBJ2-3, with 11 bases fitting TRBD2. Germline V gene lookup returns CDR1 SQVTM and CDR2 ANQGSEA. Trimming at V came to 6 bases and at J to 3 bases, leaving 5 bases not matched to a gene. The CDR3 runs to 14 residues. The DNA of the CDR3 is TGCAGCGTCGACACTAGCGGGAGTACAGATACGCAGTATTTT. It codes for CSVDTSGSTDTQYF.

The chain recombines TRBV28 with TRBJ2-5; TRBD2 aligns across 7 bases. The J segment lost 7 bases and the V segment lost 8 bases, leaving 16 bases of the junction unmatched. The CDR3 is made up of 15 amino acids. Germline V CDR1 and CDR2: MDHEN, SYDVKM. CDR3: CASQPGGGPPSTQYF. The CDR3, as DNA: TGTGCCAGCCAACCGGGAGGTGGGCCCCCTTCGACCCAGTACTTC.